The present entry profiles one TCR beta chain with its context. Its antigen remains unknown. The data stem from a study of cytomegalovirus exposure and HLA in healthy donors. Study observations and caveats: Subsequent analysis showed first-cohort TCR clusters tending to co-occur in some 120 validation repertoires. As was reported, the classifier diagnosed cytomegalovirus status with high specificity and sensitivity.

V lost 6 bases to trimming and J lost 5 bases, with 16 bases between them. This CDR3 has 15 amino acids. CDR1 and CDR2 (germline): MNHNY, SVGAGI (reference sequence). Some clones are missing from TCRdb's copy, which holds only in-frame ones; the method was immunoSEQ multiplex PCR. The table lists about 260,000 clones, about 90% of them singletons. The gene calls are TRBV6-6 and TRBJ2-2; unclear D gene. The receptor's source is a woman aged 30 to 39 in good health and CMV-seronegative. What was sequenced was PBMCs. The chain's CDR3 is CASSNGRGWTGELFF. The CDR3 DNA reads as TGTGCCAGCAGCAACGGAAGAGGTTGGACCGGGGAGCTGTTTTTT.